In this sample, the clone carrying this TCR beta chain turned up many times. Its antigen is as yet unknown. Assay: immunoSEQ multiplex PCR; the TCRdb copy retains only in-frame clones and omits some. This table holds some 50,000 clones, 56% found once. V lost 6 bases to trimming and J lost 1 base, with 9 bases between them. Germline V CDR1 and CDR2: KGHSH, LQKENI. The length of the CDR3 is 13 residues. This sample is drawn from a study of cytotoxic CD8 clonotypes in ibrutinib-treated CLL. Study context: Outcomes included 25 or so partial and 2 complete responses; after median roughly six years, roughly 14 stayed remitted and about twelve progressed. General study findings and limits: At baseline, clonality was higher than in age-matched healthy donors and correlated with CD8+ counts.

This chain uses TRBV18 with TRBJ1-1; no reliable D call. Sequencing was performed on PBMCs, taken after 24 months of ibrutinib treatment. This TCR was sampled from a human donor with chronic lymphocytic leukemia. The DNA of the CDR3 is TGTGCCAGCTCGACCGGGTCGAACACTGAAGCTTTCTTT. Amino acid sequence: CASSTGSNTEAFF.